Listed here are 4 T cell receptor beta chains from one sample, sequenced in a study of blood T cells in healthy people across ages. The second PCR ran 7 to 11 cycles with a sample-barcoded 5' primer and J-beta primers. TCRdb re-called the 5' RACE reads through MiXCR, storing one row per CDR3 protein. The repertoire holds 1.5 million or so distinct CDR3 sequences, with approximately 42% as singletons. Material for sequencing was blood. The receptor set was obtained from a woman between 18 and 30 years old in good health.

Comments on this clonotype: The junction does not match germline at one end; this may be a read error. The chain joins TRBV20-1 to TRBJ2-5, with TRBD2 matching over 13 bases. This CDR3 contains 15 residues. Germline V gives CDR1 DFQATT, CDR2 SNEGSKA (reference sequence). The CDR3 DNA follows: TGCAATGCTGATCGGACTAGCGGGGGCTGGGAGACCCAGTACTTC. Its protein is CNADRTSGGWETQYF.

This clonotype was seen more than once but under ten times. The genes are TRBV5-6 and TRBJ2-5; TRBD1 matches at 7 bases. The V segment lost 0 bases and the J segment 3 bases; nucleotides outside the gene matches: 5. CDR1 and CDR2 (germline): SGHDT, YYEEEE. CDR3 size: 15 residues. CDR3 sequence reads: CASSLDRGEKETQYF. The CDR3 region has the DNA TGTGCCAGCAGCTTGGACAGGGGTGAGAAAGAGACCCAGTACTTC.

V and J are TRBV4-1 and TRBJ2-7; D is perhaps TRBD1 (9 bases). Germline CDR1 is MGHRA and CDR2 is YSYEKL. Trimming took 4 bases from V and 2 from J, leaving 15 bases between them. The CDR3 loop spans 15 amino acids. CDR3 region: CASSPGGTGPYEQYF. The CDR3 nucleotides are TGCGCCAGCAGCCCGGGAGGGACAGGGCCCTACGAGCAGTACTTC.

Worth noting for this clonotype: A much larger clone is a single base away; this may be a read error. The CDR3 DNA reads TGCGCCTGCAGCCAGATGGCAGACAGCTCCTACGAGCAGTACTTC. Protein sequence: CACSQMADSSYEQYF. J is TRBJ2-7 and V is TRBV4-1; maybe TRBD1 (5 bases). Germline values: CDR1 MGHRA, CDR2 YSYEKL. The CDR3 has 15 amino acids.